The 20 T cell receptor beta chains below were found in one sample sequenced in a study of cytomegalovirus exposure and HLA in healthy donors. A multiplex PCR was run with 60 Vbeta primers and 13 Jbeta primers. Here immunoSEQ multiplex PCR was the method, and the copy in TCRdb shows in-frame clones only, minus some. Here the sample spans 80,000 to 95,000 clones, just under 70% being singletons. Sequencing input: PBMCs. These receptors were collected from a woman aged 50 to 60 in good health and CMV-seropositive.

The chain couples TRBV7-8 to TRBJ2-3, with 12 positions matching TRBD2. The germline gives CDR1 SGHVS, CDR2 FQNEAQ. The CDR3 runs to 18 residues. V shed 11 bases, J shed 2 bases, and the junction held 17 bases outside the gene matches. The CDR3 sequence: CAGQGLAGGPSVTDTQYF. The CDR3 DNA sequence: TGTGCCGGACAGGGGCTAGCGGGAGGGCCCTCTGTCACAGATACGCAGTATTTT.

The chain carries TRBV28 and TRBJ2-3, with D perhaps matching TRBD2 (5 bases). CDR1 and CDR2 from the germline V gene are MDHEN and SYDVKM. The CDR3 is made up of 13 amino acids. The V gene lost 1 base and the J gene lost 3 bases, with 5 bases spanning the gap. Here the CDR3 reads CASSLSGTDTQYF. CDR3 DNA: TGTGCCAGCAGTTTATCGGGGACAGATACGCAGTATTTT.

The gene calls are TRBV5-6 and TRBJ2-7, with D maybe TRBD1 (5 bases). Germline CDR1 and CDR2: SGHDT and YYEEEE. Trimming removed 2 bases at V and 3 bases at J, with 21 bases between. The CDR3 consists of 17 residues. The CDR3 here is CASSFARVRAGFYEQYF. The CDR3 DNA sequence: TGTGCCAGCAGCTTCGCCAGGGTTAGGGCCGGATTCTACGAGCAGTACTTC.

This sequence joins TRBV27 and TRBJ1-1; no clear D gene. The CDR3 length is 14 residues. Deletions cut 4 bases from V and 4 bases from J, with 13 bases between. Germline CDR1 and CDR2: MNHEY and SMNVEV (reference sequence). The DNA of the CDR3 is TGTGCCAGCAGTTGGGCAGGCCAAACCACTGAAGCTTTCTTT. It is translated as CASSWAGQTTEAFF.

The table lists this clone with a count of one. This chain connects TRBV25-1 to TRBJ2-7, with 12 bases matching TRBD1. Trimming took 5 bases from V and 7 from J; bases not matched to a gene: 9. CDR1 is MGHDK and CDR2 is SYGVNS in the germline V gene. The CDR3 contains 15 residues. The CDR3 nucleotides are TGTGCCAGCAGTTATTCCGGGACAGGGGGCTATGAGCAGTACTTC. It yields the protein CASSYSGTGGYEQYF.

The chain combines TRBV6-6 with TRBJ2-7; maybe TRBD2 (7 bases). Trimming removed 7 bases at V and 2 bases at J, with 18 bases between. There are 15 residues in the CDR3. The germline CDR1 and CDR2 sequences are MNHNY and SVGAGI (reference sequence). CDR3 region: CASTGGGEFPYEQYF. The CDR3 DNA sequence: TGTGCCAGCACGGGGGGCGGGGAATTCCCCTACGAGCAGTACTTC.

The rearrangement links TRBV21-1 to TRBJ1-6; TRBD1 reflects the table's D call only, with no check against the DNA. TRBV21-1 is a listed pseudogene. This CDR3 has 17 residues. CDR3 region: CASSKVWASQVGSPLHF. CDR3 DNA sequence: TGTGCCAGCAGCAAAGTGTGGGCTTCGCAGGTGGGTTCACCCCTCCACTTT.

The V call is TRBV27, the J call TRBJ2-1; D gene ambiguous. Germline V gene sequence: CDR1 MNHEY, CDR2 SMNVEV (reference sequence). The CDR3 runs 14 residues. V was shortened by 2 bases and J by 0 bases, with 5 bases between the two germline ends. The CDR3 here is CASSLVSSYNEQFF. The CDR3 DNA reads as TGTGCCAGCAGTTTAGTCAGCTCCTACAATGAGCAGTTCTTC.

The chain carries TRBV28 and TRBJ1-2, with D tentatively TRBD1 (5 bases). The germline V and J ends were trimmed by 5 bases and 3 bases, with 13 bases remaining between them. The CDR3 covers 14 residues. Germline CDR1 reads MDHEN; CDR2 reads SYDVKM. The CDR3 DNA sequence: TGTGCCAGCAGTCCCTCCGACAGATACTATGGCTACACCTTC. This codes for CASSPSDRYYGYTF.

The V and J genes are TRBV5-1 and TRBJ1-4; 7 bases align to TRBD1. The CDR3 consists of 15 residues. CDR1 SGHRS and CDR2 YFSETQ come from the germline V gene. V gave up 1 base and J gave up 1 base; unmatched junction bases: 1. The chain's CDR3 is CASSLNRGTNEKLFF. Here the CDR3 DNA reads TGCGCCAGCAGCTTGAACAGGGGAACTAATGAAAAACTGTTTTTT.

The rearrangement joins TRBV5-1 to TRBJ2-7, with 7 bases aligning to TRBD1. The V gene's germline CDR1 is SGHRS and CDR2 YFSETQ. CDR3 length: 13 amino acids. V lost 4 bases to trimming and J lost 6 bases; unmatched junction nucleotides: 7. CDR3 bases: TGCGCCAGCAGCCCGGGACAGTACTCCGAGCAGTACTTC. It specifies CASSPGQYSEQYF.

The rearrangement links TRBV5-4 to TRBJ2-5; D might be TRBD2 (6 bases). The end of the DNA aligns better with TRBJ2-7, so the J call may be wrong. Germline CDR1 and CDR2: SGHNT and YYREEE (reference sequence). The CDR3 covers 15 residues. The DNA of the CDR3 is TGTGCCAGCAGCCCAAGACCGGAGGGCCTTTACGAGCAGTACTTC. Residues: CASSPRPEGLYEQYF.

The V and J genes are TRBV11-2 and TRBJ2-2; D gene ambiguous. CDR1 and CDR2 from the germline V gene are SGHAT and FQNNGV. V was trimmed by 4 bases and J by 0 bases, leaving 6 bases between them. The CDR3 loop spans 14 amino acids. Written as DNA, the CDR3 is TGTGCCAGCAGCTCGTATTCGAACACCGGGGAGCTGTTTTTT. Protein sequence: CASSSYSNTGELFF.

This sequence joins TRBV2 and TRBJ2-3; 9 bases are shared with TRBD2. The J segment lost 2 bases and the V segment lost 7 bases, leaving 4 bases of the junction unmatched. Germline V gives CDR1 SNHLY, CDR2 FYNNEI. The CDR3 loop spans 14 amino acids. This CDR3 reads CASNLAGHTDTQYF. In DNA, the CDR3 is TGTGCCAGCAATCTAGCGGGACACACAGATACGCAGTATTTT.

The chain carries TRBV27 and TRBJ1-1, with D unresolved. The CDR3 spans 13 residues. Trimming took 2 bases from V and 8 from J, leaving 12 bases between them. The germline V gene has CDR1 MNHEY and CDR2 SMNVEV (reference sequence). The CDR3 DNA reads TGTGCCAGCAGTTTAATTGGGCAGCAAGAAGCTTTCTTT. Amino acids: CASSLIGQQEAFF.

In its sample, this clone was seen a few times. The V and J genes are TRBV7-6 and TRBJ2-3, with D tentatively TRBD2 (6 bases). Deletions cut 6 bases from V and 6 bases from J, with 19 bases between. This CDR3 contains 15 residues. CDR1 SGHVS and CDR2 FNYEAQ come from the germline V gene. CDR3 in amino acids: CASSYNSLAGDTQYF. DNA for the CDR3: TGTGCCAGCAGTTACAACTCCCTCGCGGGGGATACGCAGTATTTT.

The chain carries TRBV13 and TRBJ2-2; 7 bases are shared with TRBD2. Germline assignment: CDR1 PRHDT and CDR2 FYEKMQ (reference sequence). The CDR3 runs 16 residues. The trim removed 4 bases at V and 4 bases at J, leaving 9 bases unmatched. This CDR3 is CASSSAWREGTGELFF. The CDR3 DNA follows: TGTGCCAGCAGCTCGGCTTGGAGGGAGGGCACCGGGGAGCTGTTTTTT.

This clone was counted between two and nine times. V gene TRBV7-8 combines with J gene TRBJ1-1; possible D gene TRBD1, 6 bases. Trimming stripped 3 bases from V and 2 bases from J, with 10 bases between. The V gene's germline CDR1 is SGHVS and CDR2 FQNEAQ. The CDR3 spans 14 residues. This chain's CDR3 is CASSFAGANTEAFF. CDR3 sequence (DNA): TGTGCCAGCAGCTTTGCAGGGGCTAACACTGAAGCTTTCTTT.

The rearrangement joins TRBV7-9 to TRBJ2-5; 14 nucleotides agree with TRBD2. V lost 8 bases to trimming and J lost 5 bases; unmatched junction nucleotides: 1. The CDR3 is 13 residues long. Germline V gene sequence: CDR1 SEHNR, CDR2 FQNEAQ (reference sequence). The CDR3, as DNA: TGTGCCAGCGGACTAGCGGGAGGCGAGACCCAGTACTTC. This translates into CASGLAGGETQYF. The variable domain in full, with the rest retrieved from reference TRBV7-9 and TRBJ2-5, is DTGVSQNPRHKITKRGQNVTFRCDPISEHNRLYWYRQTLGQGPEFLTYFQNEAQLEKSRLLSDRFSAERPKGSFSTLEIQRTEQGDSAMYLCASGLAGGETQYFGPGTRLLVL.

The genes are TRBV10-1 and TRBJ1-4, with D possibly TRBD1 on 6 matching bases. Per germline, CDR1 WNHNN and CDR2 SYGVQD (reference sequence). The V gene lost 2 bases and the J gene lost 4 bases, with 8 bases spanning the gap. This CDR3 has 14 amino acids. CDR3 residues: CASSEGQHNEKLFF. As DNA, the CDR3 is TGCGCCAGCAGTGAGGGACAGCATAATGAAAAACTGTTTTTT.